The table lists the clone carrying this T cell receptor beta chain with many counts. V shed 0 bases and J 4 bases; nucleotides not matched to a gene: 2. CDR3 length: 15 residues. Germline CDR1 reads SGHRS; CDR2 reads YFSETQ. Using its own MiXCR run on the RT-PCR reads, TCRdb lists one record per CDR3 protein. The table lists hundreds of thousands of distinct CDR3 sequences, 12% to 15% of them singletons. The sample was memory CD4+ T cells from blood. The J gene is TRBJ2-3, the V gene TRBV5-1, with 10 bases that match TRBD2. The TCR originated in a female donor in good health, serving as a healthy control. In DNA form, the CDR3 reads TGCGCCAGCAGCTTGGCCCTAGCGGGAGCAGATACGCAGTATTTT. Translation: CASSLALAGADTQYF.